This T cell receptor beta chain was sequenced for a study of breast tumors, draining lymph nodes, adjacent tissues (dated by TCRdb to 2016 to 2017). Broadly, across the study: In breast cancer patients, the study compared the TCR beta repertoires of tumor, adjacent nontumor tissue and axillary lymph nodes. In human breast cancer, the study set out to evaluate how tumor, surrounding tissue and draining lymph node repertoires relate to one another and whether T cells may move between these sites.

The junction carries 12 bases between V and J, which are trimmed by 1 base and 8 bases respectively. Measured from the cysteine to the phenylalanine, the CDR3 is 14 residues long. Only the CDR3 part of the read is kept: 42 bases, read in frame from the first base. As encoded in the germline V gene, CDR1 is KGHSH while CDR2 is LQKENI. Sequencing relied on an Illumina HiSeq 2000. Multiplex PCR amplification was used to build the TCR beta chain libraries. High-throughput sequencing was used to analyze the amplified TCR beta chain products. The raw public reads went through TCRdb reprocessing: fastp at Q25, MiXCR clone calling, in-frame beta chains kept. CDR3 protein duplicates are merged, each entry listing the most common genes and DNA. The table for this sample lists under 250,000 distinct CDR3 sequences; approximately 29% of them were counted only once. Of the sample, around 1.4% is held by the ten largest clones.

With regard to this clonotype: What antigen it recognizes has not been identified. Base qualities were left out, and no much larger clone turns up one base away.

Lymph node samples were obtained from the axillary draining lymph nodes of breast cancer patients. Overall study results and their limits: The data were judged consistent with most tumor T cells deriving from the lymph node and then expanding within tumor tissue. Tumor and nontumor tissue repertoires were found to be significantly more similar in luminal-like than in basal-like breast cancer. T-cell repertoire diversity in tumors was found to be lower than in lymph nodes but higher than in nontumor tissue, and preferential V and J gene usage was observed. The conclusion that tumor T cells originate in lymph nodes was presented as consistent with a hypothesis rather than as directly demonstrated.

The rearrangement joined TRBV18 to TRBJ2-1, with the D gene not clear enough to name. What was sequenced was axillary lymph node tissue. The sequence derives from a female donor with breast cancer. Some clones in this sample may be carry-over from other donors' samples. CDR3 protein: CASSPHPAIDEQFF. The DNA sequence reads TGTGCCAGCTCACCACACCCAGCGATCGATGAGCAGTTCTTC.